These 21 T cell receptor beta chains were sequenced from one sample in a study of response to subunit inactivated influenza vaccine. Via MiXCR, TCRdb re-called the RT-PCR reads, giving one row per CDR3 protein. The table lists about 240,000 distinct CDR3 sequences, 10% to 15% of them singletons, with approximately 7.8% in the top ten. The specimen comprised non-naive T cells sorted from PBMCs, sampled less than 15 days before vaccination. These TCRs come from a man aged 50 to 59 who received an inactivated influenza vaccine.

Only a few counts were recorded for this clonotype. This sequence joins TRBV5-5 and TRBJ1-3, with a possible D match to TRBD1 (5 bases). This CDR3 spans 13 amino acids. From germline, CDR1 is SGHKS and CDR2 YYEKEE (reference sequence). V lost 4 bases and J 8 bases, leaving 13 bases between the germline ends. The CDR3 nucleotides read TGTGCCAGCAGCCTCTTGGGGGAAGACACCATATATTTT. Translating gives CASSLLGEDTIYF.

V gene TRBV12-3 or TRBV12-4 combines with J gene TRBJ2-7; D is unclear. Trimming took off 1 base at V and 4 bases at J, with 11 bases between the two ends. There are 14 residues in the CDR3. This CDR3 is CASSLGWAGYEQYF. CDR3 nucleotide sequence: TGTGCCAGCAGTTTAGGCTGGGCCGGGTACGAGCAGTACTTC.

This clonotype was picked up many times. The V and J genes are TRBV28 and TRBJ2-7; 10 bases align to TRBD2. Per the germline V gene, CDR1 is MDHEN and CDR2 is SYDVKM. V shed 3 bases and J 3 bases; nucleotides not matched to a gene: 5. The CDR3 runs to 15 residues. The CDR3 bases are TGTGCCAGCAGTTTTTATCTAGCGGGAGTCTACGAGCAGTACTTC. This gives the protein CASSFYLAGVYEQYF. Complete variable domain (other parts from reference TRBV28 and TRBJ2-7): DVKVTQSSRYLVKRTGEKVFLECVQDMDHENMFWYRQDPGLGLRLIYFSYDVKMKEKGDIPEGYSVSREKKERFSLILESASTNQTSMYLCASSFYLAGVYEQYFGPGTRLTVT.

This clonotype was seen a few times. V and J are TRBV7-6 and TRBJ2-1; TRBD1 might be the D (5 bases). CDR1 and CDR2 from the germline V gene are SGHVS and FNYEAQ. The CDR3 runs to 16 residues. The V and J ends lost 0 bases and 6 bases respectively, with 15 bases between them. CDR3 DNA sequence: TGTGCCAGCAGCTTAGCAGTCCCCCAGGGTGGCAATGAGCAGTTCTTC. Translation gives CASSLAVPQGGNEQFF. The whole variable domain, remainder taken from reference TRBV7-6 and TRBJ2-1, is GAGVSQSPRYKVTKRGQDVALRCDPISGHVSLYWYRQALGQGPEFLTYFNYEAQQDKSGLPNDRFSAERPEGSISTLTIQRTEQRDSAMYRCASSLAVPQGGNEQFFGPGTRLTVL.

In its sample, this clonotype was seen many times. CDR3 DNA: TGTGCCAGCAGCTTAGACGGGGCCACCGGGGAGCTGTTTTTT. Translation gives CASSLDGATGELFF. The V and J genes are TRBV7-9 and TRBJ2-2; D is tentatively TRBD1 or TRBD2 (5 bases each). From germline, CDR1 is SEHNR and CDR2 FQNEAQ (reference sequence). This CDR3 contains 14 residues. V gave up 1 base and J gave up 4 bases, with 7 bases separating them.

The chain is built from TRBV20-1 and TRBJ1-1, with TRBD1 matching over 7 bases. The CDR3 covers 13 residues. Germline V gene data show CDR1 as DFQATT and CDR2 as SNEGSKA (reference sequence). The CDR3 is CSPRGQLNTEAFF. CDR3 DNA sequence: TGCAGCCCGAGGGGGCAGCTGAACACTGAAGCTTTCTTT.

A few counts support this clonotype. CDR3 bases: TGTGCCAGCAGCCCCCGACTCGGCCCGTCGAGTGGGGCCAACGTCCTGACTTTC. Translation gives CASSPRLGPSSGANVLTF. The chain is built from TRBV9 and TRBJ2-6; D is unresolved. There are 18 residues in the CDR3. Trimming took off 4 bases at V and 3 bases at J, with 20 bases between the two ends. CDR1 is SGDLS, CDR2 YYNGEE, per germline.

This clonotype was found a few times. The chain employs TRBV29-1 and TRBJ1-1; D might be TRBD1 (6 bases). Trimming stripped 6 bases from V and 1 base from J, with 12 bases between. Germline-derived CDR1 and CDR2 are SQVTM and ANQGSEA. The CDR3 runs 13 residues. CDR3 DNA: TGCAGCGTCTCCTGGGGGCAGAACACTGAAGCTTTCTTT. As protein: CSVSWGQNTEAFF.

The chain carries TRBV6-2 or TRBV6-3 and TRBJ1-5; maybe TRBD1 (5 bases). V lost 0 bases to trimming and J lost 6 bases, with 12 bases between them. There are 15 residues in the CDR3. Germline V gene lookup returns CDR1 MNHEY and CDR2 SVGEGT. This CDR3 reads CASSYSIVGAQPQHF. The CDR3 DNA sequence: TGTGCCAGCAGTTACTCGATTGTTGGGGCTCAGCCCCAGCATTTT.

This chain links TRBV5-1 with TRBJ2-7, with D possibly being TRBD1 (5 bases). The germline V gene has CDR1 SGHRS and CDR2 YFSETQ. The V end was cut by 0 bases, the J end by 1 base, with 8 bases between. The CDR3 has 14 residues. The CDR3 DNA is TGCGCCAGCAGCTTGGAGGACAATTCCTACGAGCAGTACTTC. Amino acids: CASSLEDNSYEQYF. The entire variable domain, with the rest obtained from reference TRBV5-1 and TRBJ2-7, is as follows: KAGVTQTPRYLIKTRGQQVTLSCSPISGHRSVSWYQQTPGQGLQFLFEYFSETQRNKGNFPGRFSGRQFSNSRSEMNVSTLELGDSALYLCASSLEDNSYEQYFGPGTRLTVT.

The chain employs TRBV12-3 or TRBV12-4 and TRBJ1-2; 9 nucleotides align to TRBD1. V shed 6 bases, J shed 7 bases, and the junction held 12 bases outside the gene matches. This CDR3 has 15 amino acids. This chain's CDR3 is CASSPQGARVFGYTF. The CDR3 DNA sequence: TGTGCCAGCAGCCCACAGGGGGCACGTGTTTTTGGCTACACCTTC.

The chain recombines TRBV4-2 with TRBJ2-5; D may be TRBD2 (5 bases). CDR3 length: 13 amino acids. Germline V gene sequence: CDR1 LGHNA, CDR2 YNFKEQ. V was shortened by 3 bases and J by 7 bases, with 12 bases between the two germline ends. The CDR3 sequence is CASSQGDEGTQYF. CDR3 in DNA: TGTGCCAGCAGCCAGGGAGACGAAGGGACCCAGTACTTC.

This clonotype was recorded a few times. The chain joins TRBV6-2 or TRBV6-3 to TRBJ2-7; D is perhaps TRBD1 (5 bases). V lost 0 bases, J lost 12 bases, and 21 bases lay in between. This CDR3 comprises 15 residues. Germline CDR1 and CDR2: MNHEY and SVGEGT. CDR3 protein: CASSYSWISRVGSYF. In nucleotides, the CDR3 is TGTGCCAGCAGTTACTCGTGGATATCCAGGGTGGGCTCGTACTTC.

This clonotype was picked up a small number of times. The chain recombines TRBV11-1 with TRBJ2-1, with TRBD2 matching over 12 bases. Unmatched junction bases numbered 1, after V lost 3 bases and J lost 1 base. Germline lookup yields CDR1 SGHAT and CDR2 FQDESV (reference sequence). The CDR3 contains 16 residues. Here the CDR3 reads CASSLGTSGSYNEQFF. Written as DNA, the CDR3 is TGTGCCAGCAGCTTGGGGACTAGCGGGTCCTACAATGAGCAGTTCTTC.

This clonotype was picked up many times. CDR3 amino acids: CSASWASTDTQYF. The CDR3 DNA is TGCAGTGCCTCATGGGCTAGCACAGATACGCAGTATTTT. The V call is TRBV20-1, the J call TRBJ2-3; no clear D. Germline V gene sequence: CDR1 DFQATT, CDR2 SNEGSKA (reference sequence). CDR3 length: 13 amino acids. V was cut by 6 bases and J by 0 bases, with 10 bases left in between.

The J gene is TRBJ1-1, the V gene TRBV10-3; 7 nucleotides match TRBD1. The J segment lost 5 bases and the V segment lost 2 bases, leaving 14 bases of the junction unmatched. Looked up from germline, CDR1 is ENHRY and CDR2 is SYGVKD. The CDR3 has 17 residues. CDR3 amino acids: CAISETPEVRGDTEAFF. In DNA, the CDR3 is TGTGCCATCAGTGAGACCCCGGAGGTCAGGGGGGATACTGAAGCTTTCTTT.

The sample holds a few counts of this clonotype. J is TRBJ2-7 and V is TRBV28, with a weak D call TRBD1 (5 bases). Germline V gene sequence: CDR1 MDHEN, CDR2 SYDVKM. There are 16 residues in the CDR3. Trimming removed 4 bases from V and 2 bases from J, with 18 bases in between. Written as DNA, the CDR3 is TGTGCCAGCAGTTCTCTACCCCTTTCGACAGCCTACGAGCAGTACTTC. Protein sequence: CASSSLPLSTAYEQYF.

The rearrangement links TRBV4-2 to TRBJ2-7; TRBD1 or TRBD2 may be the D gene (6 bases each). The V gene lost 1 base and the J gene lost 5 bases, with 15 bases spanning the gap. The CDR3 has 15 amino acids. Germline CDR1 is LGHNA and CDR2 is YNFKEQ. This chain's CDR3 is CASSQGSNGGHEQYF. CDR3 DNA: TGTGCCAGCAGCCAAGGAAGCAACGGGGGCCACGAGCAGTACTTC.

This clonotype appeared many times. The V gene is TRBV12-3 or TRBV12-4, the J gene TRBJ2-3, with a possible D match to TRBD1 (6 bases). This CDR3 is built from 15 residues. V lost 0 bases, J lost 5 bases, and 12 bases lay in between. Here the CDR3 reads CASSLAEQGVDTQYF. The DNA for the CDR3 is TGTGCCAGCAGTTTAGCGGAACAGGGAGTAGATACGCAGTATTTT.

The V gene is TRBV28, the J gene TRBJ2-2; TRBD1 is a possible D gene (5 bases). CDR1 is MDHEN, CDR2 SYDVKM, per germline. V lost 2 bases, J lost 7 bases, and 23 bases lay in between. This CDR3 is built from 18 residues. This CDR3 is CASSLNIGQGLIHGELFF. The DNA of the CDR3 is TGTGCCAGCAGTTTAAACATTGGGCAGGGCTTAATACACGGGGAGCTGTTTTTT.

This clonotype appeared many times. At one end the junction does not follow the germline gene, possibly because of a read error. V is TRBV10-2 and J is TRBJ1-2, with unresolved D. Germline lookup yields CDR1 WSHSY and CDR2 SAAADI. The CDR3 consists of 11 residues. The CDR3 loop reads CASSESISAVF. The CDR3 DNA reads as TGCGCCAGCAGTGAGTCGATCTCGGCTGTGTTC.